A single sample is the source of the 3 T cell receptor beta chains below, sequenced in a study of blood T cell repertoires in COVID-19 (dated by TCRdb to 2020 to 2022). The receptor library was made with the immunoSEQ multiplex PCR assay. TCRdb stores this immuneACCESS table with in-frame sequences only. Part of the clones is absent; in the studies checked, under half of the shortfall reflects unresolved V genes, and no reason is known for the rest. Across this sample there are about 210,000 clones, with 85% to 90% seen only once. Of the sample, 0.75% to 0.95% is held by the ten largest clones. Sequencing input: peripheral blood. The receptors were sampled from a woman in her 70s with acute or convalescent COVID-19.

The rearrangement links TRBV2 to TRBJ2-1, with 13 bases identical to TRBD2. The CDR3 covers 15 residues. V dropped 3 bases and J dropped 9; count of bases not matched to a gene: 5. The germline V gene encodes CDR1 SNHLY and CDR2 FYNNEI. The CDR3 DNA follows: TGTGCCAGCAGTGAGGGGACTAGCGGGGTTTTTGAGCAGTTCTTC. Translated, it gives CASSEGTSGVFEQFF. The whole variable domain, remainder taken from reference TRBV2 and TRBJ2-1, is EPEVTQTPSHQVTQMGQEVILRCVPISNHLYFYWYRQILGQKVEFLVSFYNNEISEKSEIFDDQFSVERPDGSNFTLKIRSTKLEDSAMYFCASSEGTSGVFEQFFGPGTRLTVL.

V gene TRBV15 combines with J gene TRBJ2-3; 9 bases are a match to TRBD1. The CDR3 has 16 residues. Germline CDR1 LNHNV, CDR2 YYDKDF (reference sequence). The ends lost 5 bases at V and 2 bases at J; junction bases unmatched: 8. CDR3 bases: TGTGCCACCAGCCCTTTGGGACAGGGACTCACAGATACGCAGTATTTT. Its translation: CATSPLGQGLTDTQYF.

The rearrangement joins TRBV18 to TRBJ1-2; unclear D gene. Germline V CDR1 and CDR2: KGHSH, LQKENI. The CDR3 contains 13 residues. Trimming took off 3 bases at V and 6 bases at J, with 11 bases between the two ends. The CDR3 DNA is TGTGCCAGCTCACCCTCGGCGGGTGATGGCTACACCTTC. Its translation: CASSPSAGDGYTF.